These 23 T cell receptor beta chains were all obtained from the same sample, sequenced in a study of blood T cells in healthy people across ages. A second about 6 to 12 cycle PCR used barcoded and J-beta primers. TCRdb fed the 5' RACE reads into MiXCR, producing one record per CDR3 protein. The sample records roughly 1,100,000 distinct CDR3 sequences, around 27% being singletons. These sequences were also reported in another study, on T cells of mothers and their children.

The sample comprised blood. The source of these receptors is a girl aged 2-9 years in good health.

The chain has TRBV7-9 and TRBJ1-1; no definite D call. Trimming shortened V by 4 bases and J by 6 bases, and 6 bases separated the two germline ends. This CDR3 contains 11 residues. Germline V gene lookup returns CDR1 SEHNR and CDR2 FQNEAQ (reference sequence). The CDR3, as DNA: TGTGCCAGCAGCTCCCTCCCTGAAGCTTTCTTT. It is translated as CASSSLPEAFF.

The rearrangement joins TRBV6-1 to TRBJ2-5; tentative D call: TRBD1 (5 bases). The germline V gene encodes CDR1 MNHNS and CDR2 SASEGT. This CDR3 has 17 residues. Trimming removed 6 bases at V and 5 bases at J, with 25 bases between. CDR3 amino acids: CASSPNSPIQGTETQYF. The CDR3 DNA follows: TGTGCCAGCAGCCCAAACTCTCCAATCCAGGGAACGGAGACCCAGTACTTC.

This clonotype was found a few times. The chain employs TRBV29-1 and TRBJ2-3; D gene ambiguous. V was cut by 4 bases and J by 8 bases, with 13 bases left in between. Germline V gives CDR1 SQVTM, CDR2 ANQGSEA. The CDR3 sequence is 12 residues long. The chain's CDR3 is CSVVNDGSTQYF. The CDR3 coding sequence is TGCAGCGTTGTCAACGATGGTAGTACGCAGTATTTT.

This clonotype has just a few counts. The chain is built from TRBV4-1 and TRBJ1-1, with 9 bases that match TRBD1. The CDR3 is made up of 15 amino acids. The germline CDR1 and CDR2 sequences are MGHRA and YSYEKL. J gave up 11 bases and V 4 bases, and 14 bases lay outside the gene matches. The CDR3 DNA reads TGCGCCAGCAGCCCCGAATCCCGGACAGGGGAAGAGGCTTTCTTT. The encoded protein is CASSPESRTGEEAFF.

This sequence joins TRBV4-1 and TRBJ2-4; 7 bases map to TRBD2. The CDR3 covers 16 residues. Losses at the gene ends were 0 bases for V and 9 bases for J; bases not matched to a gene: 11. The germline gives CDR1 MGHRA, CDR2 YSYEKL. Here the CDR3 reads CASSQEGGGPVGIQYF. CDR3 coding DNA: TGCGCCAGCAGCCAAGAGGGGGGAGGGCCCGTGGGCATTCAGTACTTC.

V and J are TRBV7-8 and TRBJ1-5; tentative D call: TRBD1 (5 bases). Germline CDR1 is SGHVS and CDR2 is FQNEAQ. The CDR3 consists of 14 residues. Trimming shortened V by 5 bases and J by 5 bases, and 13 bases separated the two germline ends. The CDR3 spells CASSSLLGDQPQHF. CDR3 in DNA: TGTGCCAGCAGCAGCCTTCTGGGGGATCAGCCCCAGCATTTT.

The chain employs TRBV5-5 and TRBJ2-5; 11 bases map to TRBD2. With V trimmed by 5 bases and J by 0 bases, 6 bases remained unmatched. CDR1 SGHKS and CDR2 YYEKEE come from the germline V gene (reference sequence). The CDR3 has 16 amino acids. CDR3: CASRPTSGGYQETQYF. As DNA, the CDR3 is TGTGCCAGCAGACCTACTAGCGGGGGATACCAAGAGACCCAGTACTTC.

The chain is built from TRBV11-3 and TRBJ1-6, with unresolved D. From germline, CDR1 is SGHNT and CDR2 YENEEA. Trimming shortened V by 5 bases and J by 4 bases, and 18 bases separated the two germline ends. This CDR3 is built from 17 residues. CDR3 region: CASSLFEGSVYNSPLHF. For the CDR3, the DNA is TGTGCCAGCAGCCTTTTTGAGGGTTCTGTATATAATTCACCCCTCCACTTT. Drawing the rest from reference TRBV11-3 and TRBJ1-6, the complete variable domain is EAGVVQSPRYKIIEKKQPVAFWCNPISGHNTLYWYLQNLGQGPELLIRYENEEAVDDSQLPKDRFSAERLKGVDSTLKIQPAELGDSAVYLCASSLFEGSVYNSPLHFGNGTRLTVT.

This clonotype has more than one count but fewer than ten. The DNA for the CDR3 is TGCGCCAGCAAAAGAGTACTAGCGGGGTGGGGGCAAGAGACCCAGTACTTC. Protein product: CASKRVLAGWGQETQYF. The chain links TRBV4-3 to TRBJ2-7; 10 bases are shared with TRBD2. The end of the DNA is better explained by TRBJ2-5, so the J call may be wrong. The CDR3 runs 17 residues. CDR1 is LGHNA, CDR2 YSLEER, per germline.

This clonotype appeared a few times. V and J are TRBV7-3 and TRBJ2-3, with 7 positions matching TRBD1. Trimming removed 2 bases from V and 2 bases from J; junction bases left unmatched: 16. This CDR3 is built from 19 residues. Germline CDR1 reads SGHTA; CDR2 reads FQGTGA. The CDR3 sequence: CASSLYAGGMRGLTDTQYF. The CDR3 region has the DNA TGTGCCAGCAGCTTATATGCGGGTGGAATGAGGGGGCTCACAGATACGCAGTATTTT.

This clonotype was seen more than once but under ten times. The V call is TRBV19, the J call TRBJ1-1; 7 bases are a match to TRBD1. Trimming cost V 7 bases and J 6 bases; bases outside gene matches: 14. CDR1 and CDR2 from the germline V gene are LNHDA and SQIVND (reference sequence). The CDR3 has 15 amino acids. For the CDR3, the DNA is TGTGCCAGTAACCAAGGGGGCGCGGTATTGGCTGAAGCTTTCTTT. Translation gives CASNQGGAVLAEAFF.

The CDR3 DNA reads TGTGCCAGCAGAAGGGTCACAGATACGCAGTATTTT. Residues: CASRRVTDTQYF. The rearrangement uses TRBV28 and TRBJ2-3; no definite D call. CDR3 length: 12 amino acids. Trimming took off 6 bases at V and 2 bases at J, with 6 bases between the two ends. Germline loops: CDR1 MDHEN, CDR2 SYDVKM.

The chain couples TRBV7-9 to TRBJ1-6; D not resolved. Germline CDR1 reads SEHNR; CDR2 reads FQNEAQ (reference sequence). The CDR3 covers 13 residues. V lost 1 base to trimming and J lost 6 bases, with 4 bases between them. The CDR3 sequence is CASSLVPNSPLHF. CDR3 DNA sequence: TGTGCCAGCAGCTTAGTGCCTAATTCACCCCTCCACTTT. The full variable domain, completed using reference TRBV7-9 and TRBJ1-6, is DTGVSQNPRHKITKRGQNVTFRCDPISEHNRLYWYRQTLGQGPEFLTYFQNEAQLEKSRLLSDRFSAERPKGSFSTLEIQRTEQGDSAMYLCASSLVPNSPLHFGNGTRLTVT.

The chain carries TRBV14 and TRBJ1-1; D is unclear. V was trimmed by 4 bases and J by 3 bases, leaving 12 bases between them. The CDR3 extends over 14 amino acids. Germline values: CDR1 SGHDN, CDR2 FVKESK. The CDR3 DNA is TGTGCCAGCAGCCCGACGAAGGAGGACACTGAAGCTTTCTTT. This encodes CASSPTKEDTEAFF.

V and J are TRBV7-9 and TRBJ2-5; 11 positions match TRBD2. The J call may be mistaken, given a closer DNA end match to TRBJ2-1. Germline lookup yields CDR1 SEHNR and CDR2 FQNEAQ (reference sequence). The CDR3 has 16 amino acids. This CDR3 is CASSLDWLAGGDEQFF. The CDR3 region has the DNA TGTGCCAGCAGCCTAGATTGGCTAGCGGGAGGAGATGAGCAGTTCTTC.

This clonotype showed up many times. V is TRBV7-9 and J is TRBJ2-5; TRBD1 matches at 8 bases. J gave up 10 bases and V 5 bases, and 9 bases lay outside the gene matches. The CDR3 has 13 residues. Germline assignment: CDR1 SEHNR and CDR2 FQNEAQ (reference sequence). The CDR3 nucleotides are TGTGCCAGCAGCGGACCGGGACAGGAGTTCCAGTACTTC. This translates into CASSGPGQEFQYF.

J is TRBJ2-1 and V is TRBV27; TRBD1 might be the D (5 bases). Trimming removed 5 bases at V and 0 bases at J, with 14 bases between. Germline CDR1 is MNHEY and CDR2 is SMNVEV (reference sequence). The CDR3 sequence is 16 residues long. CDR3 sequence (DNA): TGTGCCAGCAGTCCCCTCGCAGGGAACTCCTACAATGAGCAGTTCTTC. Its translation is CASSPLAGNSYNEQFF.

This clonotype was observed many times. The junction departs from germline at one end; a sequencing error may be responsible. The CDR3 DNA follows: TGCAGCGGTGGACAGCAAAACACTGAAGCCTTCTTT. It specifies CSGGQQNTEAFF. This sequence joins TRBV29-1 and TRBJ1-1; weak D call: TRBD1 (6 bases). Germline V gene lookup returns CDR1 SQVTM and CDR2 ANQGSEA. This CDR3 spans 12 amino acids. Using reference TRBV29-1 and TRBJ1-1 for the parts outside the CDR3, the full variable domain is SAVISQKPSRDICQRGTSLTIQCQVDSQVTMMFWYRQQPGQSLTLIATANQGSEATYESGFVIDKFPISRPNLTFSTLTVSNMSPEDSSIYLCSGGQQNTEAFFGQGTRLTVV.

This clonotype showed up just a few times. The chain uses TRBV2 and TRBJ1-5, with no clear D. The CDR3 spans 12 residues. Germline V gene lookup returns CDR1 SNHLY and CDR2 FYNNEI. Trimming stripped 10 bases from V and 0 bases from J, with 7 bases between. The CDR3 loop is CATGDSNQPQHF. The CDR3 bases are TGTGCCACCGGGGATAGCAATCAGCCCCAGCATTTT.

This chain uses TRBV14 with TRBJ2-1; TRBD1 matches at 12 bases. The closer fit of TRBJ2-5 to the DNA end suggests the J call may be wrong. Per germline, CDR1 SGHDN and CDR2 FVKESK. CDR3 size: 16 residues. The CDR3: CASSPPGTGGWETQYF. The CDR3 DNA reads TGTGCCAGCAGCCCCCCCGGGACAGGGGGCTGGGAGACCCAGTACTTC.

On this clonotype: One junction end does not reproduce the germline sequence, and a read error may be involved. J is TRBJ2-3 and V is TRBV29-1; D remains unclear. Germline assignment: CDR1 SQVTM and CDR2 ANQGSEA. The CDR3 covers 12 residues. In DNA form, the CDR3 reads TGCAGCGTTGAAGGTCGAAAGACTGGCCCAGATTTT. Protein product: CSVEGRKTGPDF.

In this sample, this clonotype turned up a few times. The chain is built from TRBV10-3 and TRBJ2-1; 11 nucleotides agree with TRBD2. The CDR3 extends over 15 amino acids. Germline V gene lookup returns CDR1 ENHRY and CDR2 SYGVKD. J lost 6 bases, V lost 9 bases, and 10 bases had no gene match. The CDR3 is CAIAGGTSGTNEQFF. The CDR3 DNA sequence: TGTGCCATTGCTGGGGGGACTAGCGGAACCAATGAGCAGTTCTTC.

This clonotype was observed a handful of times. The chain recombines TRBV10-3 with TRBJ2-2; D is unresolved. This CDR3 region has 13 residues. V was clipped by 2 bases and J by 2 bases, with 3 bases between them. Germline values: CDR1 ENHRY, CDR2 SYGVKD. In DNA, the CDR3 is TGTGCCATCAGTGAGCTTAACACCGGGGAGCTGTTTTTT. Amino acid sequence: CAISELNTGELFF.